The rows below give T cell receptor beta chains drawn from one sample of a study of T cell responses to AZD1222 COVID-19 vaccine. Generated by immunoSEQ multiplex PCR, the TCRdb table keeps only in-frame clones and is missing some. The table lists fewer than 200,000 clones, roughly 92% of them singletons. The material sequenced was peripheral blood, taken 28 days after the second AZD1222 dose. Receptor source: an adult who received the AZD1222 COVID-19 vaccine. CDR3s include the opening cysteine and the closing phenylalanine or tryptophan.

j_call: TRBJ2-4
v_call: TRBV28
cdr3_aa: CASSFSGRAKNIQYF

j_call: TRBJ1-2
v_call: TRBV29-1
cdr3_aa: CSVVLQGWNYGYTF

j_call: TRBJ2-1
v_call: TRBV7-3
cdr3_aa: CASSPSSSGDYNEQFF

j_call: TRBJ2-1
v_call: TRBV5-8
cdr3_aa: CASSLGLNWEQFF

j_call: TRBJ2-1
v_call: TRBV29-1
cdr3_aa: CSVATGTGSYNEQFF

j_call: TRBJ2-7
v_call: TRBV27
cdr3_aa: CASSLSGPSSYEQYF

j_call: TRBJ2-3
v_call: TRBV28
cdr3_aa: CASSTPWRGVDTQYF

j_call: TRBJ1-1
v_call: TRBV19
cdr3_aa: CASSTLGGTEAFF

j_call: TRBJ1-5
v_call: TRBV28
cdr3_aa: CASSFSPPQPQHF

j_call: TRBJ1-5
v_call: TRBV5-1
cdr3_aa: CASSEEGNSNQPQHF

j_call: TRBJ2-1
v_call: TRBV28
cdr3_aa: CAIANRPGQGVLEFF

j_call: TRBJ1-1
v_call: TRBV6-5
cdr3_aa: CASSYHPPRGNTEAFF

j_call: TRBJ1-4
v_call: TRBV7-9
cdr3_aa: CASSPGDRPAGEKLFF

j_call: TRBJ1-4
v_call: TRBV27
cdr3_aa: CASSWGPGEKLFF

j_call: TRBJ2-1
v_call: TRBV10-3
cdr3_aa: CAINTGAMNEQFF

j_call: TRBJ1-5
v_call: TRBV28
cdr3_aa: CASIDPGGNQPQHF

j_call: TRBJ1-2
v_call: TRBV2
cdr3_aa: CASSEEQNYGYTF

j_call: TRBJ2-7
v_call: TRBV6-1
cdr3_aa: CASSDGSGILLEQYF

j_call: TRBJ1-6
v_call: TRBV2
cdr3_aa: CARRGQGQNSPLHF

j_call: TRBJ1-6
v_call: TRBV5-6
cdr3_aa: CASSAQGLGNSPLHF

j_call: TRBJ1-6
v_call: TRBV5-6
cdr3_aa: CASSRRGGSYNSPLHF

j_call: TRBJ2-3
v_call: TRBV5-4
cdr3_aa: CASSGAGTIADTQYF

j_call: TRBJ2-2
v_call: TRBV10-3
cdr3_aa: CATSPVGTGELFF

j_call: TRBJ1-5
v_call: TRBV27
cdr3_aa: CASSFWSDRGRNQPQHF

j_call: TRBJ1-1
v_call: TRBV30
cdr3_aa: CAWRGPGTEAFF

j_call: TRBJ1-2
v_call: TRBV7-2
cdr3_aa: CASSLSTTGNYGYTF

j_call: TRBJ2-1
v_call: TRBV19
cdr3_aa: CASSIRRGGYNEQFF

j_call: TRBJ1-5
v_call: TRBV19
cdr3_aa: CATSRGFGDQPQHF

j_call: TRBJ1-5
v_call: TRBV6-1
cdr3_aa: CASSEGWASYSNQPQHF

j_call: TRBJ1-2
v_call: TRBV14
cdr3_aa: CASSRTGAIVYTF

j_call: TRBJ1-2
v_call: TRBV18
cdr3_aa: CASSPPGVPWGYTF

j_call: TRBJ2-7
v_call: TRBV6-1
cdr3_aa: CASSDTSGSSYEQYF

j_call: TRBJ2-3
v_call: TRBV14
cdr3_aa: CASSPLAGSLASTDTQYF

j_call: TRBJ2-7
v_call: TRBV9
cdr3_aa: CASSVEAAGTYEQYF

j_call: TRBJ1-5
v_call: TRBV19
cdr3_aa: CASSIVEQPQHF

j_call: TRBJ1-1
v_call: TRBV18
cdr3_aa: CASSPKGQVLSEAFF

j_call: TRBJ2-7
v_call: TRBV9
cdr3_aa: CASSVDLAREQYF

j_call: TRBJ2-7
v_call: TRBV7-9
cdr3_aa: CASSLGLAEPYEQYF

j_call: TRBJ1-1
v_call: TRBV6-6
cdr3_aa: CASKEDTEAFF

j_call: TRBJ1-2
v_call: TRBV18
cdr3_aa: CASSPGGEGYTF

j_call: TRBJ2-2
v_call: TRBV7-2
cdr3_aa: CASLKGGVANTGELFF

j_call: TRBJ2-2
v_call: TRBV7-6
cdr3_aa: CASSTRAGGGKNTGELFF

j_call: TRBJ1-5
v_call: TRBV3-1/TRBV3-2
cdr3_aa: CASSRTDNNQPQHF

j_call: TRBJ2-3
v_call: TRBV7-9
cdr3_aa: CASSLGQGSTDTQYF

j_call: TRBJ1-5
v_call: TRBV10-3
cdr3_aa: CAISEDRDQPQHF

j_call: TRBJ1-2
v_call: TRBV19
cdr3_aa: CASSIPQIDGYTF

j_call: TRBJ1-2
v_call: TRBV25-1
cdr3_aa: CASSWQGADYGYTF

j_call: TRBJ2-5
v_call: TRBV29-1
cdr3_aa: CSVEDRTGYQETQYF

j_call: TRBJ2-2
v_call: TRBV7-2
cdr3_aa: CATSLYSGGNTGELFF

j_call: TRBJ1-1
v_call: TRBV28
cdr3_aa: CASSYRQSGTEAFF

j_call: TRBJ1-3
v_call: TRBV4-1
cdr3_aa: CASSQGVVRGLGNTIYF